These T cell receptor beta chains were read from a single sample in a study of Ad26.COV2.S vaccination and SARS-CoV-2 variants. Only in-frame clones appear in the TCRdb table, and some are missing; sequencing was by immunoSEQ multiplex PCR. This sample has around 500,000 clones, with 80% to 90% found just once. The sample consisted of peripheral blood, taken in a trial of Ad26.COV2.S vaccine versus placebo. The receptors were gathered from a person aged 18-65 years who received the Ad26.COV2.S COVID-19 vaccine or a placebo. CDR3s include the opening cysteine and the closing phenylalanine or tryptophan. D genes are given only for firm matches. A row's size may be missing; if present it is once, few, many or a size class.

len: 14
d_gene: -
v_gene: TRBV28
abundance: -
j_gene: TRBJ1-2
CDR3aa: CASSPRSYHYGYTF
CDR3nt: TGTGCCAGCAGCCCCAGGTCCTACCACTATGGCTACACCTTC

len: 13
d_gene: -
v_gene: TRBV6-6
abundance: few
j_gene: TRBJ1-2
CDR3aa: CASRDTLNYGYTF
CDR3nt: TGTGCCAGTCGGGACACCCTTAACTATGGCTACACCTTC

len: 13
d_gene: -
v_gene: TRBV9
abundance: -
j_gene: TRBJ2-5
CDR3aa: CASSAPAQETQYF
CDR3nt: TGTGCCAGCAGCGCTCCAGCCCAAGAGACCCAGTACTTC

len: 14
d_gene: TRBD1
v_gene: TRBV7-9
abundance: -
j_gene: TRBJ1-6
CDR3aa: CASSPGTAYSPLHF
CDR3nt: TGTGCCAGCAGCCCAGGGACAGCTTATTCACCCCTCCACTTT

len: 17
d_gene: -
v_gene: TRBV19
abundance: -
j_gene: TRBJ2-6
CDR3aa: CASSIVLARSGANVLTF
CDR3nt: TGTGCCAGTAGTATAGTCCTGGCGAGGTCTGGGGCCAACGTCCTGACTTTC

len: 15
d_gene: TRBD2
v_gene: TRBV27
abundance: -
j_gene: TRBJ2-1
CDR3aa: CASSVNSGSWNEQFF
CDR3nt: TGTGCCAGCAGTGTGAATAGCGGGAGTTGGAATGAGCAGTTCTTC

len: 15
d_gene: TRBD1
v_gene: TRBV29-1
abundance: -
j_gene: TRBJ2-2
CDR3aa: CSVETTGTATGELFF
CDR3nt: TGCAGCGTTGAAACGACAGGGACGGCGACCGGGGAGCTGTTTTTT

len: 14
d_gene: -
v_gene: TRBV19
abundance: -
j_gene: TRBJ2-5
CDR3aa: CASSTRGLVETQYF
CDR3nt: TGTGCCAGTAGTACCAGGGGTTTAGTGGAGACCCAGTACTTC

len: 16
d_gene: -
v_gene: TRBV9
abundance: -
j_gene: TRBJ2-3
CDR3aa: CASSTGSSFNSDTQYF
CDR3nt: TGTGCCAGCAGCACAGGTTCCAGTTTTAATTCAGATACGCAGTATTTT

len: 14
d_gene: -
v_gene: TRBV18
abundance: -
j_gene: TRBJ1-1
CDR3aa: CASSPGPQGTEAFF
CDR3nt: TGTGCCAGCTCACCTGGGCCCCAAGGGACTGAAGCTTTCTTT

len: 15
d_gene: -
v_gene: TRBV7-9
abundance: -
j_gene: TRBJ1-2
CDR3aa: CASSLVGVYNYGYTF
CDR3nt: TGTGCCAGCAGCTTAGTAGGGGTGTACAATTATGGCTACACCTTC

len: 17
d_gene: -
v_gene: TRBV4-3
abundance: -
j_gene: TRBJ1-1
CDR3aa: CASSQDAGAEGGTEAFF
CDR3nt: TGCGCCAGCAGCCAAGACGCGGGGGCAGAGGGTGGAACTGAAGCTTTCTTT

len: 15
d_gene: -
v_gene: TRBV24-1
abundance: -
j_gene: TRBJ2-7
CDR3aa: CATSDGSLLSYEQYF
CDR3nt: TGTGCCACCAGTGATGGTTCTCTTTTGTCGTACGAGCAGTACTTC

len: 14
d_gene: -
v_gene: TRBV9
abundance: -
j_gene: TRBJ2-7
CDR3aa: CASSVGGASPEQYF
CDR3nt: TGTGCCAGCAGCGTAGGGGGGGCCTCCCCCGAGCAGTACTTC

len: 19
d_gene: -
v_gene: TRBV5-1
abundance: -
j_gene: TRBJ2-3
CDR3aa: CASSYQLLRGTQNPDTQYF
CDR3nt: TGCGCCAGCAGCTACCAACTGCTTCGGGGGACCCAAAATCCAGATACGCAGTATTTT

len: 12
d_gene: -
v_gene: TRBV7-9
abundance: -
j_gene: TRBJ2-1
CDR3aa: CASSLHLNEQFF
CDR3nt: TGTGCCAGCAGCTTACACCTGAATGAGCAGTTCTTC

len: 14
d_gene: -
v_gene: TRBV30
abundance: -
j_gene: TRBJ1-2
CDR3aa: CAWTPSGGFYGYTF
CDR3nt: TGTGCCTGGACCCCATCCGGGGGCTTCTATGGCTACACCTTC

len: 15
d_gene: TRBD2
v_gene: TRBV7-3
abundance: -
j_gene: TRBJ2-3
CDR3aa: CASSRTSGKQDTQYF
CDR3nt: TGTGCCAGCAGCCGGACTAGCGGGAAGCAAGATACGCAGTATTTT

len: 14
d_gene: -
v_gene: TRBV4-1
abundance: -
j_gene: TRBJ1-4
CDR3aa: CASSQGDINEKLFF
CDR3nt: TGCGCCAGCAGCCAAGGAGATATTAATGAAAAACTGTTTTTT

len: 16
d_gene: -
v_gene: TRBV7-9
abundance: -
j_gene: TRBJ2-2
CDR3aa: CASSFVRQTNTGELFF
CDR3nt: TGTGCCAGCAGCTTTGTTCGACAGACGAACACCGGGGAGCTGTTTTTT

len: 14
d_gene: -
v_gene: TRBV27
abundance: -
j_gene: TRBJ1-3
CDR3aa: CASSLRGGGNTIYF
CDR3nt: TGTGCCAGCAGTCTGCGTGGAGGAGGAAACACCATATATTTT

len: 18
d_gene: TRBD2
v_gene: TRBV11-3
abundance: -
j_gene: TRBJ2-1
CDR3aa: CASSLVAGGPGSYNEQFF
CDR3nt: TGTGCCAGCAGCTTAGTTGCGGGGGGCCCAGGCTCCTACAATGAGCAGTTCTTC

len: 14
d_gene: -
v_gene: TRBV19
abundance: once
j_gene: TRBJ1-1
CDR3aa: CASRDLPMNTEAFF
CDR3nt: TGTGCCAGTAGAGACCTACCCATGAACACTGAAGCTTTCTTT

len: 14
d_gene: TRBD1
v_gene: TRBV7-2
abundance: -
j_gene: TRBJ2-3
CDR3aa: CASSFDRAADTQYF
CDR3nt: TGTGCCAGCAGCTTCGACAGGGCGGCAGATACGCAGTATTTT

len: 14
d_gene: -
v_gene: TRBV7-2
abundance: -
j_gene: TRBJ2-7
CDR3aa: CASSLSRGPDEQYF
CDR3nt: TGTGCCAGCAGCTTAAGTAGGGGCCCGGACGAGCAGTACTTC

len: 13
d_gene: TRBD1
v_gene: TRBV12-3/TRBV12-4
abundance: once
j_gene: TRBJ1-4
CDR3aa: CASGDRPNEKLFF
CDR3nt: TGTGCCAGCGGGGACAGACCAAATGAAAAACTGTTTTTT

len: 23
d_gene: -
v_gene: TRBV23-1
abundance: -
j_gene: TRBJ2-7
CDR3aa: CASSQSLSTHSNSIYVRYYEQYF
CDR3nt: TGCGCCAGCAGTCAATCCTTATCTACCCACAGTAATTCCATCTACGTCCGGTACTACGAGCAGTACTTC

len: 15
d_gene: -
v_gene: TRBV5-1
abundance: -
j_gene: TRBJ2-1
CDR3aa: CASSLGPKGNNEQFF
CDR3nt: TGCGCCAGCAGCTTGGGGCCGAAAGGCAACAATGAGCAGTTCTTC

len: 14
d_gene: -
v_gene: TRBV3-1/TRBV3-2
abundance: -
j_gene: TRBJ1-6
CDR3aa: CASSHLGQNSPLHF
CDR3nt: TGTGCCAGCAGCCATCTGGGGCAAAATTCACCCCTCCACTTT

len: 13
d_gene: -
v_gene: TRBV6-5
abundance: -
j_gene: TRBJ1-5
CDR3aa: CATTRGSNQPQHF
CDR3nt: TGTGCCACCACCAGAGGCAGCAATCAGCCCCAGCATTTT

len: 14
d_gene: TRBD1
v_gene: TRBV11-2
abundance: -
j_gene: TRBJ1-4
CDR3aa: CASSHRGQGEKLFF
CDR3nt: TGTGCCAGCAGCCACCGAGGACAGGGTGAAAAACTGTTTTTT

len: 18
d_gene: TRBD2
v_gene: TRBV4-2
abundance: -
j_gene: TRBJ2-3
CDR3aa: CASSQDKERGTYTDTQYF
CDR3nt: TGTGCCAGCAGCCAAGATAAAGAGCGGGGGACTTACACAGATACGCAGTATTTT

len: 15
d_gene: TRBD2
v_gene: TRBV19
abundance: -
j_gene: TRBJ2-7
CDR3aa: CASSSGTSPPYEQYF
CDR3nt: TGTGCCAGTAGTAGCGGGACTAGTCCTCCTTACGAGCAGTACTTC

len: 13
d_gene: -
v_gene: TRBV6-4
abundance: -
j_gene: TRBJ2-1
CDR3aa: CASSQELSNEQFF
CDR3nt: TGTGCCAGCTCGCAGGAGCTGTCCAATGAGCAGTTCTTC

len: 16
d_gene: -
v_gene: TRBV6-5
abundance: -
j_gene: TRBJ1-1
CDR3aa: CASSYSIPRDGTEAFF
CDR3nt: TGTGCCAGCAGTTACTCGATACCCAGGGACGGCACTGAAGCTTTCTTT

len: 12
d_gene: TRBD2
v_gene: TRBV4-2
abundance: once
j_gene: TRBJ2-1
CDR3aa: CASRGGPGEQFF
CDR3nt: TGTGCCAGCCGGGGGGGGCCGGGTGAGCAGTTCTTC

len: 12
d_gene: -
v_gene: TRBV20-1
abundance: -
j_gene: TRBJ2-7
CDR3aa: CSASTGSYEQYF
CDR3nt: TGCAGTGCTAGTACCGGAAGCTACGAGCAGTACTTC

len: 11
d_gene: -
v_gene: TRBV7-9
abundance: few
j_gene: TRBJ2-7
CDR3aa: CASQGGREQYF
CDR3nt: TGTGCCAGCCAAGGAGGACGCGAGCAGTACTTC

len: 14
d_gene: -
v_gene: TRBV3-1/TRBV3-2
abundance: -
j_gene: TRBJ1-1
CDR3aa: CASSRRVKNTEAFF
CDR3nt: TGTGCCAGCAGCCGTAGGGTTAAGAACACTGAAGCTTTCTTT

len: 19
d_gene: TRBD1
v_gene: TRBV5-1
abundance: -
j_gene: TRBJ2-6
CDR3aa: CASTYTPGQVFSGANVLTF
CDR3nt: TGCGCCAGCACTTACACTCCGGGACAGGTTTTCTCTGGGGCCAACGTCCTGACTTTC

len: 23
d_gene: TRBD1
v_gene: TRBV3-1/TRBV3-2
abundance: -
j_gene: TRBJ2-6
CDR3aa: CASSPWEQGTGPTPHSGANVLTF
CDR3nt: TGTGCCAGCAGCCCGTGGGAACAGGGGACAGGCCCAACGCCCCACTCTGGGGCCAACGTCCTGACTTTC

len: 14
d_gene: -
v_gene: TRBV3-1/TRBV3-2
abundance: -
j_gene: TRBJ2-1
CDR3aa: CASSGLGGYNEQFF
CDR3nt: TGTGCCAGCAGCGGACTAGGGGGATACAATGAGCAGTTCTTC

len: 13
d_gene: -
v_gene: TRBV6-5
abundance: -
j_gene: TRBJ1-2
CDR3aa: CASSRGWRGENTF
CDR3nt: TGTGCCAGCAGCCGGGGGTGGAGGGGAGAAAACACCTTC

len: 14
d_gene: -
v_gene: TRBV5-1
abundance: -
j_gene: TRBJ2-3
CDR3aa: CASSSSGPGDTQYF
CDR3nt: TGCGCCAGCAGCAGCAGCGGACCCGGAGATACGCAGTATTTT

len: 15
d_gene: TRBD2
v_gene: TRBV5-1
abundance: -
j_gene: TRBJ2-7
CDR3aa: CASSLLAAGGYEQYF
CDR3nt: TGCGCCAGCAGCTTGTTAGCGGCGGGGGGATACGAGCAGTACTTC

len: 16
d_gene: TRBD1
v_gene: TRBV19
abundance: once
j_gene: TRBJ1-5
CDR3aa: CASTPLDRGLNQPQHF
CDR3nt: TGTGCCAGTACCCCTCTGGACAGGGGGTTAAATCAGCCCCAGCATTTT

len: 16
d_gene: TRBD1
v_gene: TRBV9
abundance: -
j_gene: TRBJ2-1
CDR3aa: CASSVAEGGGYNEQFF
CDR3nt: TGTGCCAGCAGCGTAGCTGAAGGGGGCGGATACAATGAGCAGTTCTTC

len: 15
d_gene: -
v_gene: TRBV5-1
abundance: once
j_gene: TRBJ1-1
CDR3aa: CASSGSTAMNTEAFF
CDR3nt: TGCGCCAGCAGCGGGTCGACAGCTATGAACACTGAAGCTTTCTTT

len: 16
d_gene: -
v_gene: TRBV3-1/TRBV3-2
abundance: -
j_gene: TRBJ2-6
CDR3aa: CASSPNLGAGANVLTF
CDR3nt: TGTGCCAGCAGCCCCAATCTGGGCGCTGGGGCCAACGTCCTGACTTTC

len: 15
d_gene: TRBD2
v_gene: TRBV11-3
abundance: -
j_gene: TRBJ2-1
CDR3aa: CASSFRTSGFNEQFF
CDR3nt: TGTGCCAGCAGCTTTAGGACTAGCGGGTTCAATGAGCAGTTCTTC

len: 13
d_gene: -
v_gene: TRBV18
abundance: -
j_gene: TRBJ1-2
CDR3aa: CASSPASPRGYTF
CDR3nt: TGTGCCAGCTCACCCGCGTCCCCGCGGGGCTACACCTTC